The rows below give T cell receptor beta chains drawn from one sample of a study of CD8 T cells in Susac syndrome. TCRdb independently ran MiXCR on the immunoSEQ multiplex PCR reads; one entry per CDR3 protein. The sample holds approximately 74,000 distinct CDR3 sequences; approximately 93% are singletons and the top ten take about 0.99%. Specimen: CD8+ T cells from PBMCs. The origin of the receptors is a human donor with Susac syndrome. CDR3s include the opening cysteine and the closing phenylalanine or tryptophan. The D gene is left open where the match is weak. Only part of the rows carry a size: once, few, many, or a class if the clone is expanded.

clone size	V gene	D gene	J gene	CDR3 DNA	CDR3 protein
.	TRBV5-6	.	TRBJ1-1	TGTGCCAGCGAGGACGCTATCTTGAACACTGAAGCTTTCTTT	CASEDAILNTEAFF
.	TRBV25-1	.	TRBJ2-7	TGTGCCAGCAGTGACAGGTTTGGCGAGCAGTACTTC	CASSDRFGEQYF
.	TRBV28	.	TRBJ1-1	TGTGCCAGCAGGGGCCTCGGCACTGAAGCTTTCTTT	CASRGLGTEAFF
.	TRBV20-1	.	TRBJ2-1	TGCAGTGCTAGAGTTTATGACAATGAGCAGTTCTTC	CSARVYDNEQFF
.	TRBV10-3	.	TRBJ1-1	TGTGCCATCAGTGAGTCGGGGACTGAAGCTTTCTTT	CAISESGTEAFF
.	TRBV25-1	.	TRBJ2-7	TGTGCCAGCAGTGAAATCGGGTACGAGCAGTACTTC	CASSEIGYEQYF
.	TRBV5-1	.	TRBJ2-7	TGCGCCAGCAGCTTTGACAGGATCTACGAGCAGTACTTC	CASSFDRIYEQYF
.	TRBV30	TRBD2	TRBJ2-1	TGTGCCTGGAGCCCCCTTGAGCGGGAGGAAGGTGAGCAGTTCTTC	CAWSPLEREEGEQFF
.	TRBV5-1	TRBD1	TRBJ2-7	TGCGCCAGCAGCCCGGGGCGACAGGGTCCCTACGAGCAGTACTTC	CASSPGRQGPYEQYF
.	TRBV7-9	.	TRBJ2-5	TGTGCCAGCAGAATAGGGGGTTGGGAGACCCAGTACTTC	CASRIGGWETQYF
.	TRBV28	.	TRBJ2-1	TGTGCCAGCAGTTTAATAGCGCCCTCCTACAATGAGCAGTTCTTC	CASSLIAPSYNEQFF
.	TRBV7-2	TRBD1	TRBJ1-2	TGTGCCAGCAGCACCTCCGGGACAGGGACCTATGGCTACACCTTC	CASSTSGTGTYGYTF
.	TRBV24-1	.	TRBJ2-5	TGTGCCACCAGTCCAGGCCACATGCGTAATGGGACGCAAGAGACCCAGTACTTC	CATSPGHMRNGTQETQYF
.	TRBV28	TRBD1	TRBJ1-5	TGTGCCAGCAGCCCCAGGACAGGGGGCCAGCCCCAGCATTTT	CASSPRTGGQPQHF
.	TRBV9	TRBD1	TRBJ2-5	TGTGCCAGCAGCTCCCACAGGGGACAAGAGACCCAGTACTTC	CASSSHRGQETQYF
.	TRBV28	TRBD1	TRBJ1-5	TGTGCCAGCAGATTGACAGGGGAATGGAACAATCAGCCCCAGCATTTT	CASRLTGEWNNQPQHF
.	TRBV27	.	TRBJ2-1	TGTGCCAGCAAAGGGCAGGGAAGCCATGGGCAGTTCTTC	CASKGQGSHGQFF
.	TRBV15	.	TRBJ2-2	TGTGCCACCAGCCTAAGGAGGCAGAACACCGGGGAGCTGTTTTTT	CATSLRRQNTGELFF
.	TRBV28	TRBD1	TRBJ2-7	TGTGCCAGCAGCCCCCAGGACAGGGGTTCCTACGAGCAGTACTTC	CASSPQDRGSYEQYF
.	TRBV20-1	TRBD1	TRBJ2-1	TGCAGTGCTAGAGCGACAGGGGAGCAGTTCTTC	CSARATGEQFF
.	TRBV29-1	.	TRBJ2-1	TGCAGCGTTGGTGGCTCAGGGGAGACCTACCGTGAGCAGTTCTTC	CSVGGSGETYREQFF
.	TRBV19	TRBD1	TRBJ2-7	TGTGCCAGTACGAAACCAGGGGGCAACGAGCAGTACTTC	CASTKPGGNEQYF
.	TRBV15	TRBD1	TRBJ2-6	TGTGCCACCAGCCGAGCCCTGAGGGACAGATCCTTTGGGTGGTGGGCCAACGTCCTGACTTTC	CATSRALRDRSFGWWANVLTF
.	TRBV30	.	TRBJ2-1	TGTGCCTGGAGTGTACTTGGCGGGAACCCCGAGCAGTTCTTC	CAWSVLGGNPEQFF
.	TRBV29-1	.	TRBJ2-1	TGCAGCGTTCTTACGGGAGTGGAAAATGAGCAGTTCTTC	CSVLTGVENEQFF
.	TRBV29-1	.	TRBJ1-2	TGCAGCGTTGAGCAGGGGACCTTCTATGGCTACACCTTC	CSVEQGTFYGYTF
once	TRBV5-4	.	TRBJ2-7	TGTGCCAGCAGCTTGGTTGGCAACTCCTACGAGCAGTACTTC	CASSLVGNSYEQYF